This T cell receptor beta chain is from a study of human T cells and chemical hapten exposure. For the library, individual cDNA molecules each received unique molecular identifiers. TCRdb processed the reads anew with MiXCR; each CDR3 protein has one entry. The repertoire holds about 120,000 distinct CDR3 sequences, with 8.5% as singletons. Unfractionated whole blood was the source from which total RNA was extracted. This clonotype was detected many times. Germline values: CDR1 SGHKS, CDR2 YYEKEE (reference sequence). Trimming left V 0 bases short and J 0 bases short, with 6 bases between. CDR3 length equals 14 residues.

The TCR originated in a human donor in good health. Some clones in this sample may be carry-over from other donors' samples. Sequenced input: whole blood. The chain joins TRBV5-5 to TRBJ1-1; unclear D gene. The CDR3 is CASSLEGLNTEAFF. Written as DNA, the CDR3 is TGTGCCAGCAGCTTGGAAGGTTTGAACACTGAAGCTTTCTTT.